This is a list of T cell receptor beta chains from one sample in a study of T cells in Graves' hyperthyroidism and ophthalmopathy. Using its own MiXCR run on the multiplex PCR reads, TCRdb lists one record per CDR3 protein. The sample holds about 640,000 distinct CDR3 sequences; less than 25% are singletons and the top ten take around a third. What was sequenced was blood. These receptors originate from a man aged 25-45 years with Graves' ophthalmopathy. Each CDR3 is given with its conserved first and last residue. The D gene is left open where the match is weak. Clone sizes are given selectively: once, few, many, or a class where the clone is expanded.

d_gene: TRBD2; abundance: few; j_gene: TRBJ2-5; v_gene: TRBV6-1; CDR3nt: TGTGCCAGCAGTGCGGGGGGGATGAAAGCTGAGACCCAGTACTTC; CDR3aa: CASSAGGMKAETQYF
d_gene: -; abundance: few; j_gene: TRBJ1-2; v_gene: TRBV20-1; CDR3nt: TGCAGTGCTACCCCTAAGGGTGGGGGGGCTAACTATGGCTACACCTTC; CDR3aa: CSATPKGGGANYGYTF
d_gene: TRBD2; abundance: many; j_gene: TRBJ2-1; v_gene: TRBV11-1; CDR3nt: TGTGCCAGCAGCGACGGACTAGCTCAAGGGGATGAGCAGTTCTTC; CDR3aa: CASSDGLAQGDEQFF
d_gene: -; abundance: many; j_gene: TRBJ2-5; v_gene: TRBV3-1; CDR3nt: TGTGCCAGCAGCTCCCCGACTACCCGAGGAGAGACCCAGTACTTC; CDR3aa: CASSSPTTRGETQYF
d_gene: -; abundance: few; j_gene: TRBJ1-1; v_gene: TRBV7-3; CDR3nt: TGTGCCAGCAGCTTACGACCCAGTGGGGACGCTGAAGCTTTCTTT; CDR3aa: CASSLRPSGDAEAFF
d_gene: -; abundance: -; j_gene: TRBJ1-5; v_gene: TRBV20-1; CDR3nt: TGCAGTGCAGCAGAGTATAGCAATCAGCCCCAGCATTTT; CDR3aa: CSAAEYSNQPQHF
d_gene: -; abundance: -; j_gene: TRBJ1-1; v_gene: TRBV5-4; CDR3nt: TGTGCCAGCAGCGGGGAAGGGTGGAACACTGAAGCTTTCTTT; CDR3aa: CASSGEGWNTEAFF
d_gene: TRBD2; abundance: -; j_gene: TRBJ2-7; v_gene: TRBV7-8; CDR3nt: TGTGCCAGCAGCTTAGGGCGACTAGCGGCTGTCTACGAGCAGTACTTC; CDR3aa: CASSLGRLAAVYEQYF
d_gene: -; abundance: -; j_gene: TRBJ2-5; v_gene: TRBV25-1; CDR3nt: TGTGCCAGCAGTCCCGCCCGGGCTGGAGGTGGGGAGACCCAGTACTTC; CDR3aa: CASSPARAGGGETQYF
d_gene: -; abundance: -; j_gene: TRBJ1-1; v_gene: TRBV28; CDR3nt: TGTGCCAGCAGTTTACTATCAGGGGTGGGCAACGCTGAAGCTTTCTTT; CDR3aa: CASSLLSGVGNAEAFF
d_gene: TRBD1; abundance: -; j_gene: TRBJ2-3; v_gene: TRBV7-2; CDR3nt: TGTGCCAGCAGCTTATGGATAAGGGGGCGCCCGATAGTCACAGATACGCAGTATTTT; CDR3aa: CASSLWIRGRPIVTDTQYF
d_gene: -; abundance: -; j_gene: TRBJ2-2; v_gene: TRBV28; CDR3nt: TGTGCCAGCAGTTCCCCCCCGGGCGGGGAGCTGTTTTTT; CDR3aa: CASSSPPGGELFF
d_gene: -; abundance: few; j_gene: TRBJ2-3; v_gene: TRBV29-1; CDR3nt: TGCAGCGTGTCCAGGTTTGGTACAGATACGCAGTATTTT; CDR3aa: CSVSRFGTDTQYF
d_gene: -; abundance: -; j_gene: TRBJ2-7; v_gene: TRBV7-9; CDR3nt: TGTGCCAGCAGCTTAGGTGGGGCGGTCCGGGGGTCCGAGCAGTACTTC; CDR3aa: CASSLGGAVRGSEQYF
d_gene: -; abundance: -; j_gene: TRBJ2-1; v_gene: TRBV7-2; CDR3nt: TGTGCCAGCAGCACCGGGGCCTGGGTGTCTGGACACAATGAGCAGTTCTTC; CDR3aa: CASSTGAWVSGHNEQFF
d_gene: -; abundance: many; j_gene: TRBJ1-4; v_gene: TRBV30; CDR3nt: TGTGCCTGGAGTGTGCAAGGGAGCGGCAAAAAACTGTTTTTT; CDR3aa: CAWSVQGSGKKLFF
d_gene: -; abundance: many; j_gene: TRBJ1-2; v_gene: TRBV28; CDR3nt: TGTGCCAGCTCGGAGGCTTGGGATGGCTACACCTTC; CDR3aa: CASSEAWDGYTF
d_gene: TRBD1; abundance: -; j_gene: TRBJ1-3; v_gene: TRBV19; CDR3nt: TGTGCCACAGGACAGGGGGCGTCTGGAAACACCATATATTTT; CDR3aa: CATGQGASGNTIYF
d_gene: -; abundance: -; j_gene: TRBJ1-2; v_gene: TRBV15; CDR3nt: TGTGCCACCAGAGTTACAGGCGAAATATCGGGCTACACCTTC; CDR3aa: CATRVTGEISGYTF
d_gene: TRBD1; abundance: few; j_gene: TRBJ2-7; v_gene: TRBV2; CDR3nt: TGTGCCAGCACCCGGGGACAGATCACCTCCTACGAGCAGTACTTC; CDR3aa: CASTRGQITSYEQYF
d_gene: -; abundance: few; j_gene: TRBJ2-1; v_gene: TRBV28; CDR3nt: TGTGCCAGCAGTTTAATTGGTGGCGGGGAGCAGTTCTTC; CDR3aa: CASSLIGGGEQFF
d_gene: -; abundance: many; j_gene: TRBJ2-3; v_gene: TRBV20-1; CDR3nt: TGCAGTGCTCCCCGACAGGCCACCTCAGGAGATACGCAGTATTTT; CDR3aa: CSAPRQATSGDTQYF
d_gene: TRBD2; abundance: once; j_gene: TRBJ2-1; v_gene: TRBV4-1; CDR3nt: TGTGCCAGCAGCCAAGATCTCGGGAGGGATCGAGGGAATGAGCAGTTCTTC; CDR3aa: CASSQDLGRDRGNEQFF
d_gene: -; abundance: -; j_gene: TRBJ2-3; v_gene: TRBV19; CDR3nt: TGTGCCAGTAGGAAGACAGGAGTGGATACGCAGTATTTT; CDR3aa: CASRKTGVDTQYF
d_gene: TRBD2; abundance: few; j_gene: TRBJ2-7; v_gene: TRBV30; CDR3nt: TGTGCCTGGACCCCGGGGGGGGGCCAGCAGTACTTC; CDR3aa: CAWTPGGGQQYF
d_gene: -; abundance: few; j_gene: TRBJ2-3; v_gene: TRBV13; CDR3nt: TGTGCCAGCAGCTTGCCTAGCGGCACAGATACGCAGTATTTT; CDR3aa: CASSLPSGTDTQYF
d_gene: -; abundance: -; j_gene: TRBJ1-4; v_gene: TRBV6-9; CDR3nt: TGTGCCAGCAGTTACGGAAACAGGAGAGCTAATGAAAAACTGTTTTTT; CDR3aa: CASSYGNRRANEKLFF
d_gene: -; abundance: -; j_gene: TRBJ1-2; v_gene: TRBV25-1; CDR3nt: TGTGCCAGCAGTGTTGCGGCGCGGTATGGCTACACCTTC; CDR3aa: CASSVAARYGYTF
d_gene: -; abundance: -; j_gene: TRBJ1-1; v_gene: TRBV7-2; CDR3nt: TGTGCCAGCAGTCTTACCCAGGGTAGGACTGAAGCTTTCTTT; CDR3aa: CASSLTQGRTEAFF
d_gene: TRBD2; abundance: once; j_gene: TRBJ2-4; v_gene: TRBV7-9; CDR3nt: TGTGCCAGCAGCCCCGAGGCGGGAGGGGTCAAAAACATTCAGTACTTC; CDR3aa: CASSPEAGGVKNIQYF
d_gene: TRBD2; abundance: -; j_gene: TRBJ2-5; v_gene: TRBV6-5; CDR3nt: TGTGCCAGCAGTTCTTATGGACTAGCCCGGGGCGAGACCCAGTACTTC; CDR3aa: CASSSYGLARGETQYF
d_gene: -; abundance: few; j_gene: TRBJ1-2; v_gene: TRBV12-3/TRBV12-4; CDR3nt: TGTGCCAGCAGTTTAATACAGGGCCGCGGTTTTAGGTATGGCTACACCTTC; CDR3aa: CASSLIQGRGFRYGYTF